The 23 T cell receptor beta chains listed next were all sequenced from one sample in a study of CD8 T cells in Susac syndrome. The authors reverse transcribed about 0.45 to 1 ug RNA with random hexamers. From the immunoSEQ multiplex PCR reads, TCRdb called clonotypes with MiXCR, one entry per CDR3 protein. The data contain 300,000 to 350,000 distinct CDR3 sequences, about 91% of them singletons. Sequenced: CD4+ T cells from PBMCs. The receptors stem from a human donor with multiple sclerosis.

This chain uses TRBV7-2 with TRBJ2-1, with 9 bases aligning to TRBD2. Germline V gene sequence: CDR1 SGHTA, CDR2 FQGNSA. CDR3 length equals 14 residues. The trim removed 3 bases at V and 9 bases at J, leaving 6 bases unmatched. The CDR3 is CASSFIAGVGEQFF. The CDR3 nucleotides are TGTGCCAGCAGCTTCATAGCGGGAGTCGGTGAGCAGTTCTTC.

V gene TRBV12-3 or TRBV12-4 combines with J gene TRBJ2-4, with a weak D call TRBD2 (5 bases). This CDR3 comprises 15 residues. V lost 6 bases and J lost 15, with 27 bases in between. CDR3 in DNA: TGTGCCAGCAGCCCCTTTGACCTAGCTCGGCGGGTTCCGTACTTC. Protein: CASSPFDLARRVPYF.

This chain connects TRBV12-3 or TRBV12-4 to TRBJ2-1; no firm D call. This CDR3 has 12 residues. V gave up 2 bases and J gave up 6 bases, with 5 bases separating them. The CDR3 nucleotides are TGTGCCAGCAGTTTAATTCGCAATGAGCAGTTCTTC. It specifies CASSLIRNEQFF.

The chain joins TRBV6-2 or TRBV6-3 to TRBJ2-7; D is ambiguous. The CDR3 contains 12 residues. The ends were cut back, 2 bases at V and 7 bases at J, with 9 bases in the middle. In germline, CDR1 is MNHEY, CDR2 SVGEGT. CDR3 in amino acids: CASSYQAGEQYF. As DNA, the CDR3 is TGTGCCAGCAGTTACCAGGCCGGGGAGCAGTACTTC.

CDR3 sequence reads: CSVLAGVAGELFF. CDR3 bases: TGCAGCGTACTAGCGGGAGTCGCCGGGGAGCTGTTTTTT. The chain carries TRBV29-1 and TRBJ2-2; 11 nucleotides match TRBD2. Germline V gene sequence: CDR1 SQVTM, CDR2 ANQGSEA. There are 13 residues in the CDR3. The V gene end was trimmed by 6 bases and the J gene end by 6 bases; junction bases not matched to a gene: 3.

Note on this clonotype: Compared with germline, one end of the junction differs, possibly owing to a read error. The chain links TRBV6-1 to TRBJ2-2, with D maybe TRBD1 (5 bases). This CDR3 is built from 14 residues. CDR1 is MNHNS, CDR2 SASEGT, per germline. The CDR3 DNA is TGTGCCAGCAGAGGCAGGGTAAACATCGGGGAGCTGTTTTTT. Its protein product is CASRGRVNIGELFF.

The chain uses TRBV18 and TRBJ1-6, with D possibly TRBD1 on 5 matching bases. The CDR3 totals 16 residues. Trimming removed 4 bases from V and 11 bases from J, with 21 bases in between. Germline values: CDR1 KGHSH, CDR2 LQKENI. The CDR3 protein is CASSLRDGGPRAPLHF. As DNA, the CDR3 is TGTGCCAGCTCACTCCGGGACGGAGGCCCTAGGGCACCCCTCCACTTT.

The CDR3 loop is CASSRRDSEAFF. In DNA, the CDR3 is TGCGCCAGCAGCCGCCGGGACAGTGAAGCTTTCTTT. The chain joins TRBV4-1 to TRBJ1-1; 7 bases agree with TRBD1. V lost 4 bases and J lost 7; bases outside the gene matches: 3. CDR1 and CDR2 (germline): MGHRA, YSYEKL. CDR3 length equals 12 residues.

The rearrangement uses TRBV12-3 or TRBV12-4 and TRBJ1-1, with D possibly matching TRBD1 (6 bases). V lost 3 bases to trimming and J lost 4 bases, with 6 bases between them. The CDR3 spans 12 residues. The DNA for the CDR3 is TGTGCCAGCAGTTTGACAGGCACTGAAGCTTTCTTT. It encodes CASSLTGTEAFF.

The chain joins TRBV7-9 to TRBJ2-1, with 7 positions matching TRBD2. This CDR3 is built from 14 residues. The trim removed 8 bases at V and 5 bases at J, leaving 9 bases unmatched. Germline loops: CDR1 SEHNR, CDR2 FQNEAQ (reference sequence). The CDR3 DNA follows: TGTGCCAGCGGTTCGGGGGGTTACAACAATGAGCAGTTCTTC. Translation: CASGSGGYNNEQFF.

Concerning this clonotype: At one end, the junction sequence differs from germline, possibly due to a read error. The chain joins TRBV9 to TRBJ1-5; perhaps TRBD1 as D (6 bases). The CDR3 contains 16 residues. The germline V gene encodes CDR1 SGDLS and CDR2 YYNGEE. The CDR3 here is CASSESGGPGNQPQHF. For the CDR3, the DNA is TGTGCCAGTAGCGAGAGCGGGGGGCCGGGCAATCAGCCCCAGCATTTT.

This clonotype was seen just once. The V and J genes are TRBV5-1 and TRBJ1-1; no definite D call. The length of the CDR3 is 13 residues. CDR1 and CDR2 (germline): SGHRS, YFSETQ. The V end was cut by 3 bases, the J end by 3 bases, with 9 bases between. CDR3 nucleotides: TGCGCCAGCAGCTCCCTTGACGACACTGAAGCTTTCTTT. Translating it yields CASSSLDDTEAFF. Filled out from reference TRBV5-1 and TRBJ1-1, the complete variable domain reads KAGVTQTPRYLIKTRGQQVTLSCSPISGHRSVSWYQQTPGQGLQFLFEYFSETQRNKGNFPGRFSGRQFSNSRSEMNVSTLELGDSALYLCASSSLDDTEAFFGQGTRLTVV.

The chain combines TRBV7-2 with TRBJ2-3; D is undetermined. Deletions cut 2 bases from V and 3 bases from J, with 12 bases between. CDR3 length: 15 amino acids. The germline gives CDR1 SGHTA, CDR2 FQGNSA. DNA of the CDR3: TGTGCCAGCAGCTTATTCAGGACGTCAACAGATACGCAGTATTTT. Its translation: CASSLFRTSTDTQYF. Full variable domain (outside the CDR3, taken from reference TRBV7-2 and TRBJ2-3): GAGVSQSPSNKVTEKGKDVELRCDPISGHTALYWYRQSLGQGLEFLIYFQGNSAPDKSGLPSDRFSAERTGGSVSTLTIQRTQQEDSAVYLCASSLFRTSTDTQYFGPGTRLTVL.

The chain links TRBV20-1 to TRBJ2-3; 7 bases are a match to TRBD2. Trimming cost V 0 bases and J 4 bases; bases outside gene matches: 7. Germline assignment: CDR1 DFQATT and CDR2 SNEGSKA (reference sequence). CDR3 length: 15 amino acids. The CDR3 loop is CSARDGGRVADTQYF. The DNA for the CDR3 is TGCAGTGCTAGAGACGGCGGGAGAGTTGCAGATACGCAGTATTTT.

This chain links TRBV10-3 with TRBJ1-5; maybe TRBD1 (6 bases). Germline V lookup: CDR1 ENHRY, CDR2 SYGVKD. Trimming pared 5 bases from V and 3 bases from J, leaving 8 bases between. This CDR3 contains 13 residues. CDR3 sequence reads: CAISTGHNQPQHF. CDR3 DNA: TGTGCCATCAGTACAGGGCACAATCAGCCCCAGCATTTT.

This chain joins TRBV28 and TRBJ2-1, with D unclear. The end of the DNA fits TRBJ2-7 better, so the J call may be wrong. From germline, CDR1 is MDHEN and CDR2 SYDVKM. The CDR3 has 11 residues. CDR3 sequence: CASSGRNEQYF. The CDR3 DNA sequence: TGTGCCAGCAGCGGCCGAAATGAGCAGTACTTC.

This clonotype was seen just once. The chain links TRBV6-5 to TRBJ1-1; D is perhaps TRBD1 (6 bases). Germline CDR1 is MNHEY and CDR2 is SVGAGI. CDR3 length: 15 amino acids. Trimming stripped 5 bases from V and 1 base from J, with 14 bases between. The CDR3 reads CASSPPGHTNTEAFF. The CDR3 bases are TGTGCCAGCAGTCCGCCGGGACATACGAACACTGAAGCTTTCTTT.

The chain couples TRBV27 to TRBJ1-2, with 8 bases matching TRBD1. With V trimmed by 6 bases and J by 8 bases, 8 bases remained unmatched. Germline V gene data show CDR1 as MNHEY and CDR2 as SMNVEV (reference sequence). This CDR3 is built from 13 residues. CDR3 amino acids: CASRRQGADGYTF. In DNA, the CDR3 is TGTGCCAGCAGACGTCAGGGGGCAGACGGCTACACCTTC.

The chain combines TRBV6-5 with TRBJ1-1; D remains unclear. The CDR3 loop spans 16 amino acids. Germline-derived CDR1 and CDR2 are MNHEY and SVGAGI. V gave up 1 base and J gave up 0 bases, with 12 bases separating them. The CDR3 region is CASSYFGPPLNTEAFF. The CDR3 DNA reads as TGTGCCAGCAGTTACTTTGGTCCTCCCTTGAACACTGAAGCTTTCTTT.

This clonotype was detected once. The rearrangement joins TRBV20-1 to TRBJ2-5, with D perhaps TRBD1 (6 bases). Germline values: CDR1 DFQATT, CDR2 SNEGSKA (reference sequence). The length of the CDR3 is 12 residues. V was cut by 6 bases and J by 10 bases, with 18 bases left in between. The CDR3 here is CSAAKGTFGQYF. The CDR3, as DNA: TGCAGTGCAGCGAAGGGGACATTCGGCCAGTACTTC.

This chain connects TRBV12-3 or TRBV12-4 to TRBJ2-2; D remains unclear. V was trimmed by 3 bases and J by 5 bases, leaving 7 bases between them. The CDR3 consists of 13 residues. The CDR3 is CASSFPRTGELFF. For the CDR3, the DNA is TGTGCCAGCAGTTTTCCGCGTACCGGGGAGCTGTTTTTT.

The chain uses TRBV12-3 or TRBV12-4 and TRBJ2-7, with D possibly matching TRBD2 (6 bases). The CDR3 is 14 residues long. The ends were cut back, 6 bases at V and 3 bases at J, with 15 bases in the middle. This CDR3 reads CASSWGEQGYEQYF. CDR3 bases: TGTGCCAGCAGCTGGGGGGAGCAGGGCTACGAGCAGTACTTC.

The chain combines TRBV10-3 with TRBJ1-2; D is unclear. Germline lookup yields CDR1 ENHRY and CDR2 SYGVKD. Trimming took 0 bases from V and 2 from J, leaving 4 bases between them. There are 13 residues in the CDR3. The DNA for the CDR3 is TGTGCCATCAGTGAGTCAGGGAACTATGGCTACACCTTC. Amino acids: CAISESGNYGYTF.